This TCR beta chain was captured by sequencing in a study of blood T cells in healthy people across ages. Study-wide results and caveats: Lack of knowledge of donor CMV status possibly confounded expanded clonotype changes. PBMCs went unsorted, and a conclusive naive versus antigen-experienced comparison was therefore prevented.

This clonotype was recorded at least ten times. No antigen is known for it. A second PCR of roughly 7 to 11 cycles used a sample-barcoded 5' primer and a J-beta primer mix. With 12 random nucleotides, a template-switch adaptor tagged each individual cDNA molecule. All samples gave at least 2.5 million CDR3-containing paired-end reads. In TCRdb, the 5' RACE reads were re-called with MiXCR into one record per CDR3 protein. The repertoire has hundreds of thousands of distinct CDR3 sequences, 25% to 35% of them found once; the top ten carry about 18%. This CDR3 has 16 amino acids. Trimming took off 2 bases at V and 0 bases at J, with 15 bases between the two ends. From germline, CDR1 is DFQATT and CDR2 SNEGSKA (reference sequence).

V is TRBV20-1 and J is TRBJ2-3; no reliable D call. Sequencing was performed on blood. The receptor was isolated from a woman older than 75 in good health. Here the CDR3 reads CSARSPTSPSTDTQYF. The CDR3 region has the DNA TGCAGTGCTAGATCCCCGACTTCCCCTAGCACAGATACGCAGTATTTT.